This T cell receptor (beta chain) derives from a study of neurological immune-mediated disorders. Regarding the study as a whole: HTLV-1-associated myelopathy displayed the greatest TCR clonal expansion, and multiple sclerosis exhibited the smallest, lower than that of healthy controls.

MiXCR, run by TCRdb on the 5' RACE reads, gives a single entry per CDR3 protein. The top ten hold roughly 1.3% of the sample, which has about 41,000 distinct CDR3 sequences, roughly 13% seen once. As concerns this clonotype: The antigen is unknown. A much bigger clone sits one base away, suggesting this may be a read error.

Trimming took off 5 bases at V and 3 bases at J, with 4 bases between the two ends. There are 10 residues in the CDR3. CDR1 is SQVTM and CDR2 is ANQGSEA in the germline V gene. The rearrangement joins TRBV29-1 to TRBJ1-1; no reliable D call. The source is a female donor in good health. The sequenced sample consisted of PBMCs. For the CDR3, the DNA is TGCAGCGTTAAGGACACTGAAGCTTTCTTT. As protein: CSVKDTEAFF.